The clone carrying this T cell receptor beta chain came up a few times. Its target is unknown. Sequencing used immunoSEQ multiplex PCR; TCRdb keeps in-frame clones, though not all of them. The sample comprises about 40,000 clones, around 94% of which are singletons, and less than 5% rests with the top ten. This specimen comes from a study of T cells in tuberculosis. Sample time point: new active TB diagnosis, blood taken before or within 7 days of starting treatment. Confirmation came from sputum smear and/or culture positivity for M. tuberculosis. Study-level points and caveats: Active tuberculosis cases were adults; controls were adolescents.

The CDR3 spans 14 residues. Trimming pared 0 bases from V and 5 bases from J, leaving 8 bases between. Looked up from germline, CDR1 is SGHTA and CDR2 is FQGTGA. The chain is built from TRBV7-3 and TRBJ2-1; D is uncertain. The receptor was derived from an adult with tuberculosis. The sequencing used PBMCs, collected at tuberculosis diagnosis. The CDR3 sequence: CASSLTTNHNEQFF. The DNA of the CDR3 is TGTGCCAGCAGCTTAACCACAAACCACAATGAGCAGTTCTTC.